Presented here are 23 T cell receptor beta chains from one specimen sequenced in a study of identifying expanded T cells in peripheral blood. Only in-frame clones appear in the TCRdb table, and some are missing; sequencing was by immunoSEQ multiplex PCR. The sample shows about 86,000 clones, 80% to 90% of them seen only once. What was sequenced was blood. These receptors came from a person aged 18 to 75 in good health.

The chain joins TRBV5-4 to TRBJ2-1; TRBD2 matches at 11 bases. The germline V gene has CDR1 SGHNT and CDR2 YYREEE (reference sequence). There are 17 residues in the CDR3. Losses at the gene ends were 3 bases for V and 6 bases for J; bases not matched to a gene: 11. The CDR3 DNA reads TGTGCCAGCAGCTCCCCTAGCGGGGGGATTGGTATCAATGAGCAGTTCTTC. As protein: CASSSPSGGIGINEQFF.

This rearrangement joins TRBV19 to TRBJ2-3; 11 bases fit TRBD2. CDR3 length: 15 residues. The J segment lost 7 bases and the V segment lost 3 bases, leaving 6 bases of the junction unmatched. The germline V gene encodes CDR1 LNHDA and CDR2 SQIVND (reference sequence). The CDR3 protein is CASSISTSGENTQYF. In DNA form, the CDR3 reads TGTGCCAGTAGTATCTCGACTAGCGGGGAAAATACGCAGTATTTT.

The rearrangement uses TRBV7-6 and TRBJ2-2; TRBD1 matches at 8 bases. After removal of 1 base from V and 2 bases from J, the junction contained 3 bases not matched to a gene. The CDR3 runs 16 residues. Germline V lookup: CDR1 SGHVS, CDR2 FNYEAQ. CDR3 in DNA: TGTGCCAGCAGCTTAGGACAGGGGCCTAACACCGGGGAGCTGTTTTTT. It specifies CASSLGQGPNTGELFF.

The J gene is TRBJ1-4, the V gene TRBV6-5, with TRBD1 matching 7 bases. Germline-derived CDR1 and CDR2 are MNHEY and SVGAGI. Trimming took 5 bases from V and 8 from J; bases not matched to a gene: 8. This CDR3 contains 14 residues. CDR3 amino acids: CASSRGAGGEKLFF. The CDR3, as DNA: TGTGCCAGCAGTCGGGGGGCAGGGGGAGAAAAACTGTTTTTT.

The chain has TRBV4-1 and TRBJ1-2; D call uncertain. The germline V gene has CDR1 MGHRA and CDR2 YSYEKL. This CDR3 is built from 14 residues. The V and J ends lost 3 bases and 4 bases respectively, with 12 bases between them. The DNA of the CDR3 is TGCGCCAGCAGCCACCCTCGGGAAGGCTATGGCTACACCTTC. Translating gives CASSHPREGYGYTF.

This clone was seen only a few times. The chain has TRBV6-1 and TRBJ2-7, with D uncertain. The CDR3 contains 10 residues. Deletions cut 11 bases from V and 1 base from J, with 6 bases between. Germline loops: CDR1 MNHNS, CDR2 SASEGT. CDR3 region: CACYSYEQYF. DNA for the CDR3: TGTGCCTGCTATTCCTACGAGCAGTACTTC.

The DNA of the CDR3 is TGTGCCAGCAGTGAAGCGACTAGACCGGGACTAGACTATGGCTACACCTTC. It yields the protein CASSEATRPGLDYGYTF. The V and J genes are TRBV6-1 and TRBJ1-2, with D possibly being TRBD1 (5 bases). Trimming stripped 0 bases from V and 3 bases from J, with 17 bases between. This CDR3 spans 17 amino acids. Germline CDR1 reads MNHNS; CDR2 reads SASEGT.

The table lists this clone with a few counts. DNA for the CDR3: TGTGCCAGCAGTTTAGGAGGTTCCGGGGCCAACGTCCTGACTTTC. Its protein product is CASSLGGSGANVLTF. The chain links TRBV27 to TRBJ2-6, with a possible D match to TRBD2 (5 bases). V was cut by 2 bases and J by 4 bases, with 9 bases left in between. The CDR3 loop spans 15 amino acids. The germline CDR1 and CDR2 sequences are MNHEY and SMNVEV (reference sequence). The variable domain in full, with the rest retrieved from reference TRBV27 and TRBJ2-6, is EAQVTQNPRYLITVTGKKLTVTCSQNMNHEYMSWYRQDPGLGLRQIYYSMNVEVTDKGDVPEGYKVSRKEKRNFPLILESPSPNQTSLYFCASSLGGSGANVLTFGAGSRLTVL.

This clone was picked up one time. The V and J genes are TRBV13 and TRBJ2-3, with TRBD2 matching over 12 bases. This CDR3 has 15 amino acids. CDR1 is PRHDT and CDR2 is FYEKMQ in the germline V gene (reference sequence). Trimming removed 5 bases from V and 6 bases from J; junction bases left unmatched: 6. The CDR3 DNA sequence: TGTGCCAGCAGCACGAGGACTAGCGGGGACGATACGCAGTATTTT. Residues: CASSTRTSGDDTQYF.

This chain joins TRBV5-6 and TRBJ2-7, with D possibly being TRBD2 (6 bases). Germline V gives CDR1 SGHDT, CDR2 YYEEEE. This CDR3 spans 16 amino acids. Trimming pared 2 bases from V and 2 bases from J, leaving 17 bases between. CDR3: CASSLAGGDITYEQYF. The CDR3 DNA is TGTGCCAGCAGCTTAGCGGGTGGGGATATTACCTACGAGCAGTACTTC. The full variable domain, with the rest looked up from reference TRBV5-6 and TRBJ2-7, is DAGVTQSPTHLIKTRGQQVTLRCSPKSGHDTVSWYQQALGQGPQFIFQYYEEEERQRGNFPDRFSGHQFPNYSSELNVNALLLGDSALYLCASSLAGGDITYEQYFGPGTRLTVT.

The CDR3 region is CASSLAGDTEAFF. The CDR3 DNA reads as TGTGCCAGCAGCTTGGCTGGGGACACTGAAGCTTTCTTT. J is TRBJ1-1 and V is TRBV13, with D unclear. Germline V gives CDR1 PRHDT, CDR2 FYEKMQ (reference sequence). The V gene lost 3 bases and the J gene lost 3 bases, with 8 bases spanning the gap. The CDR3 is made up of 13 amino acids.

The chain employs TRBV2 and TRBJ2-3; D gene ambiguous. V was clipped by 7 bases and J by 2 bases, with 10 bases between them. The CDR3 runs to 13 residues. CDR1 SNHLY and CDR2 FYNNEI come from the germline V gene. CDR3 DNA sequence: TGTGCCAGCATTGACGTCTACACAGATACGCAGTATTTT. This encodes CASIDVYTDTQYF.

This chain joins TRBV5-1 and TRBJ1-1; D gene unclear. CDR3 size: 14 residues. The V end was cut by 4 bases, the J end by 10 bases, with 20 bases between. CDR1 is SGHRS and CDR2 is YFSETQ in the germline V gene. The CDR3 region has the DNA TGCGCCAGCAGCCGCACGTCAGGTGGGTTAGCAGCTTTCTTT. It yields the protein CASSRTSGGLAAFF.

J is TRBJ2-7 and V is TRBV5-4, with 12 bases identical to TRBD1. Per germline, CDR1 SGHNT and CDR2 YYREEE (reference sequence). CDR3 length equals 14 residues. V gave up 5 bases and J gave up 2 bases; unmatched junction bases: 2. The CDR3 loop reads CASSWDRGPYEQYF. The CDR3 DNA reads TGTGCCAGCAGTTGGGACAGGGGGCCCTACGAGCAGTACTTC.

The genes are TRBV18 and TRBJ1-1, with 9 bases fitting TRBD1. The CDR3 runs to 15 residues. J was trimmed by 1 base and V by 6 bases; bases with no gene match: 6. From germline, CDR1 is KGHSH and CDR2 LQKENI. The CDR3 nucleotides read TGTGCCAGCTCCCCTGACAGGGGGAGGAACACTGAAGCTTTCTTT. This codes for CASSPDRGRNTEAFF.

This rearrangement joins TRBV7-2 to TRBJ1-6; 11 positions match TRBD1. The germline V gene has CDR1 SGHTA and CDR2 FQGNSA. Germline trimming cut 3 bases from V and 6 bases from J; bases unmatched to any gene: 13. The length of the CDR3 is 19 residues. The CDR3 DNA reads TGTGCCAGCAGCTTGCCGGGACAGGGGGTTGTTTTTATTAATTCACCCCTCCACTTT. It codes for CASSLPGQGVVFINSPLHF.

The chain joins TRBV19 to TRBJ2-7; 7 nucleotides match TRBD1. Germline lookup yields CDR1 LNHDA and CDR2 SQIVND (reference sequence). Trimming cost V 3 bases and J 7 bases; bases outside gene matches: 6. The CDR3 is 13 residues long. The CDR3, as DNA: TGTGCCAGTAGTATTAGGGGCAGGGGGGAGCAGTACTTC. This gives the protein CASSIRGRGEQYF. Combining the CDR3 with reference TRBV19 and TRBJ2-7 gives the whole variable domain DGGITQSPKYLFRKEGQNVTLSCEQNLNHDAMYWYRQDPGQGLRLIYYSQIVNDFQKGDIAEGYSVSREKKESFPLTVTSAQKNPTAFYLCASSIRGRGEQYFGPGTRLTVT.

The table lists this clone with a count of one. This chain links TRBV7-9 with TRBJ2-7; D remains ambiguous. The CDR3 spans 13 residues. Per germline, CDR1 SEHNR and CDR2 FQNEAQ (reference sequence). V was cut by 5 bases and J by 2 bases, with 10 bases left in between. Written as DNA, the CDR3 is TGTGCCAGCAGCACCTGGCAGGCCTACGAGCAGTACTTC. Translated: CASSTWQAYEQYF.

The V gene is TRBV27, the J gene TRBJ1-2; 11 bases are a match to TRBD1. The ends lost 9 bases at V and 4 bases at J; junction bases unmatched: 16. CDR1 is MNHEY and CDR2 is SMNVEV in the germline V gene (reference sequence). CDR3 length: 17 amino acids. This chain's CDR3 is CASTPGQGVLLRYGYTF. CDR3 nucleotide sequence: TGTGCCAGTACTCCGGGACAGGGGGTTTTGTTGCGCTATGGCTACACCTTC.

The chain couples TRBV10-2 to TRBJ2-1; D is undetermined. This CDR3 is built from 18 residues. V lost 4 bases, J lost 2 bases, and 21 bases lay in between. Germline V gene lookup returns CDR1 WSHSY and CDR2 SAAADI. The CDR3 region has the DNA TGCGCCAGCAGTGGACCATCGTTCGTCCGTACTACCTACAATGAGCAGTTCTTC. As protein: CASSGPSFVRTTYNEQFF.

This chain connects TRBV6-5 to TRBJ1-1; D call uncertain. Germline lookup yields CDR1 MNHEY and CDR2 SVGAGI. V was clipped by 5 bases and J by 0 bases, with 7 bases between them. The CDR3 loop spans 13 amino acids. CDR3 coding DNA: TGTGCCAGCAGTATCGGTATGAACACTGAAGCTTTCTTT. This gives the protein CASSIGMNTEAFF.

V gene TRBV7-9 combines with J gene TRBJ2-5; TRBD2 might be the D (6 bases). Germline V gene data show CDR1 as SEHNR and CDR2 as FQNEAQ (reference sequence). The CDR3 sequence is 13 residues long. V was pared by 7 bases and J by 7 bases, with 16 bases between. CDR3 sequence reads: CASTSLEGGTQYF. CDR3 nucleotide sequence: TGTGCCAGCACCTCCTTGGAGGGTGGGACCCAGTACTTC. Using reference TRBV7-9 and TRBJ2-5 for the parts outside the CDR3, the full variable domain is DTGVSQNPRHKITKRGQNVTFRCDPISEHNRLYWYRQTLGQGPEFLTYFQNEAQLEKSRLLSDRFSAERPKGSFSTLEIQRTEQGDSAMYLCASTSLEGGTQYFGPGTRLLVL.

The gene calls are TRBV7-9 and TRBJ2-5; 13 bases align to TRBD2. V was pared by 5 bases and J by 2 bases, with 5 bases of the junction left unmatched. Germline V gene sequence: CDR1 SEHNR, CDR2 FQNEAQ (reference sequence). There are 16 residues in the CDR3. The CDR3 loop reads CASSIGLAGAQETQYF. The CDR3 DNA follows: TGTGCCAGCAGCATCGGACTAGCGGGGGCTCAAGAGACCCAGTACTTC. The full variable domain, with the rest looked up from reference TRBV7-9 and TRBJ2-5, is DTGVSQNPRHKITKRGQNVTFRCDPISEHNRLYWYRQTLGQGPEFLTYFQNEAQLEKSRLLSDRFSAERPKGSFSTLEIQRTEQGDSAMYLCASSIGLAGAQETQYFGPGTRLLVL.